This is a list of T cell receptor beta chains from one sample in a study of Ad26.COV2.S vaccination and SARS-CoV-2 variants. Sequencing used immunoSEQ multiplex PCR; TCRdb keeps in-frame clones, though not all of them. The data hold 240,000 or so clones, with roughly 88% observed a single time. The sequencing here drew on peripheral blood, taken in a trial of Ad26.COV2.S vaccine versus placebo. The receptors were sampled from a person between 18 and 59 years old who received the Ad26.COV2.S COVID-19 vaccine or a placebo. The CDR3 runs from the conserved cysteine through the conserved F or W. The D gene is left open where the match is weak. A clone size is listed for some rows: how often the clone was seen (once, few, many), or a class if it is expanded.

>.|TRBJ2-3|.|TRBV7-2
TGTGCCAGCAGCTTAGAGGCCTCGCTCAACGCAGCAGATACGCAGTATTTT
CASSLEASLNAADTQYF
>TRBD1|TRBJ1-2|.|TRBV19
TGTGCCAGTACCCGGACAGGGACTGGCTATGGCTACACCTTC
CASTRTGTGYGYTF
>.|TRBJ1-2|.|TRBV19
TGTGCCAGTACCCTTCTAACGCTTTCGGGGCAGGGAGATGGCTACACCTTC
CASTLLTLSGQGDGYTF
>.|TRBJ1-6|.|TRBV27
TGTGCCAGCAGCTGGGCGTCCGGCTCCTATAATTCACCCCTCCACTTT
CASSWASGSYNSPLHF
>.|TRBJ1-5|once|TRBV12-3/TRBV12-4
TGTGCCAGCAGGGCAGACTCTCAGCCCCAGCATTTT
CASRADSQPQHF
>TRBD1|TRBJ2-7|once|TRBV3-1/TRBV3-2
TGTGCCAGCACCTCAGGGACCGGGACAGAGACCTACGAGCAGTACTTC
CASTSGTGTETYEQYF
>TRBD1|TRBJ1-1|.|TRBV15
TGTGCCACCAGCAGAGATTATAGGGGGCGCGAAACTGAAGCTTTCTTT
CATSRDYRGRETEAFF
>.|TRBJ1-6|.|TRBV30
TGTGCCTGGAACCCTTCGGGGGATTCACCCCTCCACTTT
CAWNPSGDSPLHF
>TRBD1|TRBJ2-7|.|TRBV18
TGTGCCAGCTCACCGACGAGGGACAGGGCCAGAAGCTCCTACGAGCAGTACTTC
CASSPTRDRARSSYEQYF
>.|TRBJ2-7|.|TRBV2
TGTGCCAGCAGTTCCCCCGCAGGGTCAAGCGAGCAGTACTTC
CASSSPAGSSEQYF
>.|TRBJ2-3|once|TRBV4-2
TGTGCCAGCAGCCTTAACCTAGGGGGGGATACGCAGTATTTT
CASSLNLGGDTQYF
>.|TRBJ1-4|.|TRBV15
TGTGCCACCCATAAGGGGAGCTTTGCAACTAATGAAAAACTGTTTTTT
CATHKGSFATNEKLFF
>TRBD1|TRBJ2-7|.|TRBV18
TGTGCCAGCTCACCAATAACTGGGACAGGGATTTCCTACGAGCAGTACTTC
CASSPITGTGISYEQYF
>TRBD1|TRBJ2-7|.|TRBV28
TGTGCCAGCAGGCCCCTCGGGACAGGGATCCCCTACGAGCAGTACTTC
CASRPLGTGIPYEQYF
>.|TRBJ2-2|.|TRBV5-4
TGTGCCAGCAGCTTGTTGGGGGGAGACACCGGGGAGCTGTTTTTT
CASSLLGGDTGELFF
>TRBD1|TRBJ2-1|.|TRBV27
TGTGCCAGCAGTTTCGGACAGGTCTACAATGAGCAGTTCTTC
CASSFGQVYNEQFF
>.|TRBJ2-3|.|TRBV19
TGTGCCAGTCGTCCAGGGAACGCAGATACGCAGTATTTT
CASRPGNADTQYF
>.|TRBJ1-5|once|TRBV6-5
TGTGCCAGCAGTTACGGGCCTACTCGTGAGCCCCAGCATTTT
CASSYGPTREPQHF
>.|TRBJ2-2|.|TRBV9
TGTGCCAGCAGCCCCCGCGCGGTGACGAACACCGGGGAGCTGTTTTTT
CASSPRAVTNTGELFF
>.|TRBJ1-3|few|TRBV19
TGTGCCAGTAGGGCTGATGCTACCTCTGGAAACACCATATATTTT
CASRADATSGNTIYF
>TRBD1|TRBJ1-2|.|TRBV12-3/TRBV12-4
TGTGCCAGCAGGAAGACAGGGATCTATGGCTACACCTTC
CASRKTGIYGYTF
>TRBD1|TRBJ2-5|.|TRBV5-1
TGCGCCAGCAGCTCCGGGACAGGGAAGGGAGAGACCCAGTACTTC
CASSSGTGKGETQYF
>.|TRBJ1-1|.|TRBV18
TGTGCCAGCTCACCACCGAACGTAAAAGAGGGAGCTTTCTTT
CASSPPNVKEGAFF
>.|TRBJ2-3|.|TRBV28
TGTGCCGGCCAGAATGGGGGCACAGATACGCAGTATTTT
CAGQNGGTDTQYF
>TRBD2|TRBJ2-7|.|TRBV5-1
TGCGCCAGCAGCTTGCGTGGGACTAGCGAGGACGAGCAGTACTTC
CASSLRGTSEDEQYF
>TRBD1|TRBJ2-7|.|TRBV28
TGTGCCAGCAGTGACCCGGGACAGGGAAGCTACGAGCAGTACTTC
CASSDPGQGSYEQYF
>.|TRBJ1-6|.|TRBV30
TGTGCCTGGAGTGACAGTGGGGCATCACCCCTCCACTTT
CAWSDSGASPLHF
>.|TRBJ1-2|.|TRBV24-1
TGTGCCACCGAAAGGGGGGGCGCGGGAGATGGCTACACCTTC
CATERGGAGDGYTF
>.|TRBJ2-2|.|TRBV3-1/TRBV3-2
TGTGCCAGCATCAAAGGGACGGGGGCCCCGAACACCGGGGAGCTGTTTTTT
CASIKGTGAPNTGELFF
>.|TRBJ2-7|.|TRBV11-1
TGTGCCAGCAGCTTAGCGGGACTTAGCTCCTACGAGCAGTACTTC
CASSLAGLSSYEQYF
>.|TRBJ2-7|once|TRBV4-1
TGCGCCAGCAGCCATGGATTCGCGGACGAGCAGTACTTC
CASSHGFADEQYF
>.|TRBJ1-2|.|TRBV12-3/TRBV12-4
TGTGCCAGCAGGGAGGGAGACTATGGCTACACCTTC
CASREGDYGYTF
>.|TRBJ2-2|.|TRBV9
TGTGCCAGCAGCGTAGGCGGGACCGGGGAGCTGTTTTTT
CASSVGGTGELFF
>.|TRBJ1-5|.|TRBV7-2
TGTGCCAGCAGCTTAGCGATTGACAGGTTTCAGCCCCAGCATTTT
CASSLAIDRFQPQHF
>TRBD1|TRBJ1-3|.|TRBV10-2
TGCGCCAGCAGTCGACAGGGAGGAGGAGGAAACACCATATATTTT
CASSRQGGGGNTIYF
>.|TRBJ1-6|.|TRBV27
TGTGCCAGCAGTTTAGTCAGGGGTAATTCACCCCTCCACTTT
CASSLVRGNSPLHF
>.|TRBJ2-4|.|TRBV4-1
TGCGCCAGCAGCCAACAGCGGGTGGAGCGTCAGTACTTC
CASSQQRVERQYF
>TRBD1|TRBJ1-1|.|TRBV5-6
TGTGCCAGCAGCTCCGGGACAGGGCTAGGGAACACTGAAGCTTTCTTT
CASSSGTGLGNTEAFF
>TRBD2|TRBJ2-1|.|TRBV4-3
TGCGCCAGCAGCCAAGTTAGCGGGAGGGCCCGTGGGGAGCAGTTCTTC
CASSQVSGRARGEQFF
>.|TRBJ2-6|.|TRBV7-4
TGTGCCAGCAGCGGTCGCGATTCAGCTTCACAAAGTCGGGCCGACGTCCTGACTTTC
CASSGRDSASQSRADVLTF
>TRBD2|TRBJ2-1|.|TRBV5-8
TGTGCCAGCAGCTTACCGGGACTAGCGGGAGGGAAGGCCTACAATGAGCAGTTCTTC
CASSLPGLAGGKAYNEQFF
>.|TRBJ1-1|.|TRBV2
TGTGCCAGCAGTGAAGCGCGGGGAAGTACTGAAGCTTTCTTT
CASSEARGSTEAFF